This TCR beta chain was observed in a study of blood T cell repertoires in COVID-19. In the original analysis: From reference gene primer amplification, estimates of nucleated cell counts were derived. Profiling relied on immunoSEQ multiplex PCR, and the TCRdb table lists in-frame clones only, not all of them. That table supplies the V and J calls and clone size; D and trimming were determined from the DNA. The sample lists approximately 400,000 clones, approximately 90% occurring once. This CDR3 has 16 residues. Germline V CDR1 and CDR2: MDHEN, SYDVKM. The V and J ends lost 6 bases and 4 bases respectively, with 16 bases between them.

Sequenced input: PBMCs or T cells enriched from blood (not recorded which). The V and J genes are TRBV28 and TRBJ1-6, with D maybe TRBD1 (6 bases). This receptor was taken from a woman between 35 and 50 years old who had been exposed to COVID-19. CDR3 in amino acids: CASSRTRQVYNSPLHF. In DNA, the CDR3 is TGTGCCAGCAGCCGTACCCGACAGGTTTATAATTCACCCCTCCACTTT.